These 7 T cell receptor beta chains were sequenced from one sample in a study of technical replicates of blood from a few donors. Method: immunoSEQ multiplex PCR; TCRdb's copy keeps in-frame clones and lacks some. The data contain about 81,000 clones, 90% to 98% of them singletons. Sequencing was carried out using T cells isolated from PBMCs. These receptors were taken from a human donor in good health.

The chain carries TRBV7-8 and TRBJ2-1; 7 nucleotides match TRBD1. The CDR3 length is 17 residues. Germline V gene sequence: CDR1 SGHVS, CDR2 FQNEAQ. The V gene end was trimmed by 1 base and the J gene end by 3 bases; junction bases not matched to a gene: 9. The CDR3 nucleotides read TGTGCCAGCAGCTTAGGGACAACCGGGACAGTCTACAATGAGCAGTTCTTC. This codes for CASSLGTTGTVYNEQFF. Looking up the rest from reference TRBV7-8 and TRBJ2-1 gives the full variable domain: GAGVSQSPRYKVAKRGQDVALRCDPISGHVSLFWYQQALGQGPEFLTYFQNEAQLDKSGLPSDRFFAERPEGSVSTLKIQRTQQEDSAVYLCASSLGTTGTVYNEQFFGPGTRLTVL.

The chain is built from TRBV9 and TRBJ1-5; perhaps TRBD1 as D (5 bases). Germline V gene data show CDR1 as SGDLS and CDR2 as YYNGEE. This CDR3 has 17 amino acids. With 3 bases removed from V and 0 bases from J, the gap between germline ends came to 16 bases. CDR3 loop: CASSAGTGENSNQPQHF. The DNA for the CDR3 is TGTGCCAGCAGCGCCGGGACGGGGGAGAATAGCAATCAGCCCCAGCATTTT.

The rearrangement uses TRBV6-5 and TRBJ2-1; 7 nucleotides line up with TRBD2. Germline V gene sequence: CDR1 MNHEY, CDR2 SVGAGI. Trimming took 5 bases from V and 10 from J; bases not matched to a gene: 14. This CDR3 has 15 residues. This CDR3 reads CASSQTGTTYGEQFF. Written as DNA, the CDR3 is TGTGCCAGCAGTCAGACCGGGACTACCTACGGGGAGCAGTTCTTC.

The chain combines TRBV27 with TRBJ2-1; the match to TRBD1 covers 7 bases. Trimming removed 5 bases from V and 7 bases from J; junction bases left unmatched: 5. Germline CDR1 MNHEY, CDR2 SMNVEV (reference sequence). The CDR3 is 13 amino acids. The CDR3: CASSVDRANEQFF. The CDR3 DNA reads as TGTGCCAGCAGTGTCGACAGGGCTAATGAGCAGTTCTTC.

CDR3 bases: TGTGCCAGCAGCTTGGGCCCGTTTTTCGAGCAGTTCTTC. Encoded protein: CASSLGPFFEQFF. The genes are TRBV11-3 and TRBJ2-1; D unresolved. CDR3 length: 13 residues. V was clipped by 3 bases and J by 10 bases, with 13 bases between them. Germline loops: CDR1 SGHNT, CDR2 YENEEA.

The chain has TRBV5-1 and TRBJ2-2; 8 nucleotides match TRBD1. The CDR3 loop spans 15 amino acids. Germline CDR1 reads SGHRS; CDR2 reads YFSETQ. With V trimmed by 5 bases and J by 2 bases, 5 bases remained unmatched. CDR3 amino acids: CASRITGGNTGELFF. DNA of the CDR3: TGCGCCAGCAGGATTACAGGGGGAAACACCGGGGAGCTGTTTTTT.

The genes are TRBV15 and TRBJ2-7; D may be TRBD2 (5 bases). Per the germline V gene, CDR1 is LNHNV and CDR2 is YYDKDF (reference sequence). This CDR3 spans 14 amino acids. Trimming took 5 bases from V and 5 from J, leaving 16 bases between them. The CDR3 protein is CATSLMADGNEQYF. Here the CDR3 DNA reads TGTGCCACCAGCCTTATGGCGGACGGGAACGAGCAGTACTTC.